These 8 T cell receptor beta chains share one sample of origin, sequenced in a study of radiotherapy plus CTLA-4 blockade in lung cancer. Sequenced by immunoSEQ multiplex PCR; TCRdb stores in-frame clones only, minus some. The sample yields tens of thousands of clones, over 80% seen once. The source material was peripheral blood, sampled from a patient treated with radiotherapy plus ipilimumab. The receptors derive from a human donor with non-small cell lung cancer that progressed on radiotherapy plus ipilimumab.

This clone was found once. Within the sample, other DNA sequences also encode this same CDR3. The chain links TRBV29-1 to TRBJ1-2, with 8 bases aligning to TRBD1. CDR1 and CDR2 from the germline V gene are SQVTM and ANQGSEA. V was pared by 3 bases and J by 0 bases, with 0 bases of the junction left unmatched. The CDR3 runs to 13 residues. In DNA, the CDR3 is TGCAGCGTTGAGACAGGGGCTAACTATGGCTACACCTTC. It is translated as CSVETGANYGYTF.

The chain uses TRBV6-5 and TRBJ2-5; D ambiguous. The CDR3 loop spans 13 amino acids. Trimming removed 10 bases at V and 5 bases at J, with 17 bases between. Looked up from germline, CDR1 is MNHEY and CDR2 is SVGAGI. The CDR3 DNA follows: TGTGCCACGACCACGGCAATTGGGGAGACCCAGTACTTC. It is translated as CATTTAIGETQYF.

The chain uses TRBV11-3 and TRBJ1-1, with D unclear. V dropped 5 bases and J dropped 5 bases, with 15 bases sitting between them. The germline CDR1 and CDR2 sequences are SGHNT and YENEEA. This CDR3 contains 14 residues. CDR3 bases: TGTGCCAGCAGCACAACCGGGTTGGGTACTGAAGCTTTCTTT. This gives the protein CASSTTGLGTEAFF.

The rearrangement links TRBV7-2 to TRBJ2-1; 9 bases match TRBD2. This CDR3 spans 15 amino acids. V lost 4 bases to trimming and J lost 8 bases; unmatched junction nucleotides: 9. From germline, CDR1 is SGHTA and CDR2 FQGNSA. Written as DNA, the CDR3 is TGTGCCAGCAGCTATTTAGCGGGAGTTTTGGATGAGCAGTTCTTC. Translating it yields CASSYLAGVLDEQFF.

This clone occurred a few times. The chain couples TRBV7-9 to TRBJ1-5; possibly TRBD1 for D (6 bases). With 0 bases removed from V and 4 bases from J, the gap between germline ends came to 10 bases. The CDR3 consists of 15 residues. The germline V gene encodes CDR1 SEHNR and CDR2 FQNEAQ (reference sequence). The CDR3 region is CASSLAGTPNQPQHF. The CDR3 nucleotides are TGTGCCAGCAGCTTAGCCGGGACACCTAATCAGCCCCAGCATTTT.

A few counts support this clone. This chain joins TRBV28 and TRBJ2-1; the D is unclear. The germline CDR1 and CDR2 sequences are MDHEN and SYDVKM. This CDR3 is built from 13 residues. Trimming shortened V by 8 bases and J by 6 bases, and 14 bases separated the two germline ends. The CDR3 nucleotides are TGTGCCAGCGGGCGACCGGTCCCCAATGAGCAGTTCTTC. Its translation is CASGRPVPNEQFF.

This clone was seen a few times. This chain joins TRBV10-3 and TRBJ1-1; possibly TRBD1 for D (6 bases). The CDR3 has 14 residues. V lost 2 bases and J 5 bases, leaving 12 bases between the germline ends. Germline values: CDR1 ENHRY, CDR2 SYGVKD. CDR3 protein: CAISESRGDTEAFF. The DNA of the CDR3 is TGTGCCATCAGTGAGAGCAGGGGTGATACTGAAGCTTTCTTT.

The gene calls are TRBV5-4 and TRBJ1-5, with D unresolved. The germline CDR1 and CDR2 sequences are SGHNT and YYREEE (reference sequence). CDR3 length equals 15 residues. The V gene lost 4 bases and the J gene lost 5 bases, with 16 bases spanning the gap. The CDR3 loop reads CASSPDVGRDQPQHF. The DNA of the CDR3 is TGTGCCAGCAGCCCCGACGTAGGGAGGGATCAGCCCCAGCATTTT.